These T cell receptor beta chains were read from a single sample in a study of T cell repertoires in cytomegalovirus infection. TCRdb independently ran MiXCR on the reads; one entry per CDR3 protein. The table has some 400,000 distinct CDR3 sequences, roughly 30% seen once. The sample was PBMCs. The receptors derive from a human donor in good health (CMV status not recorded). Some clones in this sample may be carry-over from other donors' samples. Both conserved end residues are part of each CDR3. A D gene is named only where the DNA matches it firmly. The size entry is marked missing in some rows and otherwise reads once, few, many or a size class.

j_gene | d_gene | abundance | v_gene | CDR3aa | CDR3nt
TRBJ2-5 | - | - | TRBV20-1 | CSAKIESQETQYF | TGCAGTGCTAAGATCGAGTCCCAAGAGACCCAGTACTTC
TRBJ2-6 | - | few | TRBV7-6 | CASSLRAYSGANVLTF | TGTGCCAGCAGCTTACGGGCGTACTCTGGGGCCAACGTCCTGACTTTC
TRBJ1-2 | TRBD1 | - | TRBV6-5 | CASSRQGTGYGYTF | TGTGCCAGCAGCCGACAGGGGACTGGCTATGGCTACACCTTC
TRBJ2-6 | - | few | TRBV25-1 | CASVLSGANVLTF | TGTGCCAGCGTTTTATCTGGGGCCAACGTCCTGACTTTC
TRBJ1-6 | - | once | TRBV18 | CASSPRTQGISPLHF | TGTGCCAGCTCACCAAGAACTCAGGGTATTTCACCCCTCCACTTT
TRBJ2-3 | - | once | TRBV10-3 | CAIRDLGGPTDTQYF | TGTGCCATCCGGGACCTCGGGGGGCCCACAGATACGCAGTATTTT
TRBJ2-7 | - | - | TRBV6-6 | CASRTQGLSSYEQYF | TGTGCCAGCAGGACACAGGGATTGAGCTCCTACGAGCAGTACTTC
TRBJ2-1 | - | few | TRBV7-2 | CASSLGGSAYNEQFF | TGTGCCAGCAGCTTAGGTGGTAGTGCCTACAATGAGCAGTTCTTC
TRBJ2-7 | - | - | TRBV7-8 | CASSPHEYEKYF | TGTGCCAGCAGCCCCCACGAGTACGAGAAGTACTTC
TRBJ2-1 | - | - | TRBV27 | CASSAPLEPSYNEQFF | TGTGCCAGCAGTGCCCCCCTAGAGCCCTCCTACAATGAGCAGTTCTTC
TRBJ2-7 | - | - | TRBV14 | CASSQDLLKWGAHEQYF | TGTGCCAGCAGCCAAGATCTGTTAAAGTGGGGGGCCCACGAGCAGTACTTC
TRBJ2-3 | - | - | TRBV7-9 | CASSSNWLGGPSDTQYF | TGTGCCAGCAGCTCTAATTGGTTGGGGGGCCCTTCAGATACGCAGTATTTT
TRBJ2-7 | TRBD2 | - | TRBV4-2 | CASSQTSQMAAYEQYF | TGTGCCAGCAGCCAGACTAGCCAGATGGCGGCCTACGAGCAGTACTTC
TRBJ2-5 | - | few | TRBV24-1 | CATSAPGVQETQYF | TGTGCCACCAGTGCTCCGGGGGTTCAAGAGACCCAGTACTTC
TRBJ1-1 | - | - | TRBV10-3 | CAISPGTLNTEAFF | TGTGCCATCAGCCCCGGGACATTGAACACTGAAGCTTTCTTT
TRBJ1-2 | - | - | TRBV24-1 | CATSDFRGYVYTF | TGTGCCACCAGTGATTTCCGCGGCTATGTCTACACCTTC
TRBJ2-2 | TRBD1 | - | TRBV11-2 | CASSLRDSANTGELFF | TGTGCCAGCAGCTTAAGGGACAGCGCGAACACCGGGGAGCTGTTTTTT
TRBJ2-7 | TRBD1 | many | TRBV6-5 | CASSPGTAVTYEQYF | TGTGCCAGCAGTCCAGGGACAGCGGTTACCTACGAGCAGTACTTC
TRBJ1-5 | - | - | TRBV25-1 | CASSEFNQPQHF | TGTGCCAGCAGTGAATTTAATCAGCCCCAGCATTTT
TRBJ2-1 | - | - | TRBV6-2/TRBV6-3 | CASSYPGEQFF | TGTGCCAGCAGTTACCCGGGTGAGCAGTTCTTC
TRBJ2-5 | - | - | TRBV7-2 | CASSSWGAGLKETQYF | TGTGCCAGCAGCTCCTGGGGGGCGGGGTTAAAAGAGACCCAGTACTTC
TRBJ1-5 | - | - | TRBV12-3/TRBV12-4 | CASSLEAREGQPQHF | TGTGCCAGCAGTTTAGAGGCTAGGGAGGGTCAGCCCCAGCATTTT
TRBJ2-2 | - | many | TRBV7-8 | CASSSLNRWELFF | TGTGCCAGCAGCTCCCTCAATAGGTGGGAGCTGTTTTTT
TRBJ2-3 | - | few | TRBV18 | CASSQGSNFRTSTDTQYF | TGTGCCAGCTCCCAAGGGTCAAATTTCAGAACAAGCACAGATACGCAGTATTTT
TRBJ2-5 | - | - | TRBV3-1 | CASSPLTSETQYF | TGTGCCAGCAGCCCACTGACTTCGGAGACCCAGTACTTC
TRBJ2-7 | TRBD2 | - | TRBV28 | CASSPPAGGPHEQYF | TGTGCCAGCAGCCCACCGGCGGGGGGGCCCCACGAGCAGTACTTC
TRBJ2-2 | - | - | TRBV5-6 | CASRLNTGELFF | TGTGCCAGCCGGCTGAACACCGGGGAGCTGTTTTTT
TRBJ2-1 | - | - | TRBV24-1 | CATSDSYRSSYNEQFF | TGTGCCACCAGTGATAGCTACCGGAGCTCCTACAATGAGCAGTTCTTC
TRBJ1-5 | - | many | TRBV7-8 | CASSLEALSNQPQHF | TGTGCCAGCAGCTTAGAGGCACTCAGCAATCAGCCCCAGCATTTT
TRBJ1-6 | - | - | TRBV20-1 | CSARDVRQVNSPLHF | TGCAGTGCTAGAGATGTTCGGCAGGTTAATTCACCCCTCCACTTT
TRBJ2-2 | - | many | TRBV7-8 | CASTPFPGATGELFF | TGTGCCAGCACCCCTTTCCCAGGGGCCACCGGGGAGCTGTTTTTT
TRBJ2-7 | - | - | TRBV5-1 | CASSFGTGGAYEQYF | TGCGCCAGCAGCTTCGGGACTGGAGGGGCCTACGAGCAGTACTTC
TRBJ2-5 | - | - | TRBV27 | CASSPRPGPVRGQYF | TGTGCCAGCAGTCCCCGTCCGGGACCCGTACGGGGCCAGTACTTC
TRBJ1-3 | - | - | TRBV7-9 | CASGEGLAGGNTIYF | TGTGCCAGCGGAGAGGGACTAGCGGGTGGAAACACCATATATTTT
TRBJ1-5 | - | - | TRBV28 | CASSPQFLGHDQPQHF | TGTGCCAGCAGTCCCCAGTTTTTGGGGCATGATCAGCCCCAGCATTTT
TRBJ1-1 | - | - | TRBV6-1 | CASSERGRGFTEAFF | TGTGCCAGCAGTGAACGGGGGCGAGGATTCACTGAAGCTTTCTTT
TRBJ1-5 | - | few | TRBV20-1 | CSALENSNQPQHF | TGCAGTGCTCTGGAAAACAGCAATCAGCCCCAGCATTTT
TRBJ1-1 | - | - | TRBV6-6 | CASSYSREAFF | TGTGCCAGCAGTTACAGCCGTGAAGCTTTCTTT
TRBJ2-1 | - | few | TRBV18 | CASSPGRNEQFF | TGTGCCAGCTCACCTGGACGGAATGAGCAGTTCTTC
TRBJ1-2 | - | few | TRBV12-3/TRBV12-4 | CASTLKLTAIYGYTF | TGTGCCAGCACCCTCAAATTGACAGCTATCTATGGCTACACCTTC
TRBJ1-2 | - | - | TRBV27 | CASSLHRTKGGYTF | TGTGCCAGCAGTTTGCACCGGACTAAAGGTGGCTACACCTTC